These T cell receptor beta chains were read from a single sample in a study of shared T cell receptors in the human thymus. The data were produced by immunoSEQ multiplex PCR, yet TCRdb's version contains in-frame clones alone and is incomplete. The sample lists 700,000 or so clones; approximately 83% were seen once. The same sample was also used in a study of human thymus T cells.

Sequencing was performed on thymocytes. These receptors all come from a girl under two years old with a congenital heart defect. Each CDR3 is given with its conserved first and last residue. Each record gives: D gene, clone size, V gene, J gene, CDR3 protein, CDR3 DNA. D genes are given only for firm matches. Clone size is stated in some rows and not others, as once, few, many or a class when expanded.

-	once	TRBV25-1	TRBJ1-1	CASSEVKGLGMNTEAFF	TGTGCCAGCAGTGAAGTTAAGGGGTTGGGTATGAACACTGAAGCTTTCTTT
TRBD1	once	TRBV6-1	TRBJ1-5	CASSEIVRGKPQHF	TGTGCCAGCAGTGAGATCGTCAGGGGGAAGCCCCAGCATTTT
TRBD1	-	TRBV12-5	TRBJ1-1	CASSRDRGFEAFF	TGTGCTAGTTCCCGGGACAGGGGATTTGAAGCTTTCTTT
TRBD2	-	TRBV5-1	TRBJ2-1	CASSHDTSGGGNEQFF	TGCGCCAGCAGCCACGATACTAGCGGGGGTGGGAATGAGCAGTTCTTC
-	-	TRBV5-5	TRBJ2-1	CASSLDSLAYNEQFF	TGTGCCAGCAGCTTAGACAGTCTGGCTTACAATGAGCAGTTCTTC
-	-	TRBV15	TRBJ1-4	CATSRDVAGVWLGATNEKLFF	TGTGCCACCAGCAGAGATGTGGCGGGGGTCTGGCTCGGAGCAACTAATGAAAAACTGTTTTTT
-	-	TRBV5-6	TRBJ1-1	CASSLREYTEAFF	TGTGCCAGCAGCTTGAGGGAGTACACTGAAGCTTTCTTT
-	-	TRBV7-2	TRBJ2-7	CASSLNKLSGLQSYEQYF	TGTGCCAGCAGCTTAAATAAGCTATCGGGACTCCAATCCTACGAGCAGTACTTC
TRBD1	-	TRBV7-9	TRBJ1-2	CASSLLSRRTGLDGYTF	TGTGCCAGCAGCTTATTATCGCGGCGGACAGGGCTGGATGGCTACACCTTC
-	-	TRBV5-1	TRBJ1-2	CASSLIIGGDNGYTF	TGCGCCAGCAGCTTGATAATCGGAGGGGATAATGGCTACACCTTC
-	few	TRBV5-6	TRBJ1-1	CASSPRGTEAFF	TGTGCCAGCAGCCCTAGAGGCACTGAAGCTTTCTTT
TRBD2	once	TRBV29-1	TRBJ2-1	CSARITSGHSYNEQFF	TGCAGCGCCAGAATAACTAGCGGACATTCCTACAATGAGCAGTTCTTC
TRBD2	-	TRBV4-2	TRBJ2-1	CASSQEENVRGSSYNEQFF	TGTGCCAGCAGCCAAGAAGAAAATGTGCGGGGGAGCTCCTACAATGAGCAGTTCTTC
-	-	TRBV4-3	TRBJ1-1	CASSQEIGAIGRAVTEAFF	TGCGCCAGCAGCCAAGAAATTGGGGCTATCGGCAGGGCGGTCACTGAAGCTTTCTTT
-	once	TRBV5-1	TRBJ2-7	CASSLGPPYEQYF	TGCGCCAGCAGCTTGGGGCCTCCCTACGAGCAGTACTTC
-	-	TRBV30	TRBJ2-7	CAWSETDPEQYF	TGTGCCTGGAGTGAGACAGACCCGGAGCAGTACTTC
TRBD2	-	TRBV5-6	TRBJ2-2	CASSSVGRGDNTGELFF	TGTGCCAGCAGCTCTGTAGGGCGGGGGGACAACACCGGGGAGCTGTTTTTT
TRBD1	-	TRBV11-2	TRBJ1-2	CASSTHGTGHYGYTF	TGTGCCAGCAGCACCCACGGGACAGGACACTATGGCTACACCTTC
TRBD1	-	TRBV4-2	TRBJ1-1	CASSPPLGQMNTEAFF	TGTGCCAGCAGCCCTCCCCTGGGACAGATGAACACTGAAGCTTTCTTT
-	few	TRBV6-6	TRBJ1-2	CASSFPRRAGNYGYTF	TGTGCCAGCAGTTTTCCCCGCCGGGCGGGTAACTATGGCTACACCTTC
-	-	TRBV19	TRBJ1-6	CASSRTGRPNSPLHF	TGTGCCAGTAGCCGAACAGGGCGCCCCAATTCACCCCTCCACTTT
TRBD1	-	TRBV5-1	TRBJ2-3	CASSSTTPRGPHTDTQYF	TGCGCCAGCAGTTCCACGACTCCCAGGGGGCCCCACACAGATACGCAGTATTTT
-	-	TRBV27	TRBJ2-7	CASSGQNSYEQYF	TGTGCCAGCAGTGGACAGAACTCCTACGAGCAGTACTTC
TRBD1	few	TRBV19	TRBJ1-5	CASGNRGDQPQHF	TGTGCCAGTGGTAACAGGGGCGATCAGCCCCAGCATTTT
-	-	TRBV6-5	TRBJ1-2	CASSQQGDYGYTF	TGTGCCAGCAGCCAACAGGGAGACTATGGCTACACCTTC
-	-	TRBV2	TRBJ1-1	CASSNRSPEAFF	TGTGCCAGCAGTAACAGGTCGCCTGAAGCTTTCTTT
TRBD1	-	TRBV27	TRBJ1-4	CASSFSGTDRVQLFF	TGTGCCAGCAGTTTCTCCGGTACAGACAGGGTTCAACTGTTTTTT
-	-	TRBV25-1	TRBJ1-2	CASSLQGDGYTF	TGTGCCAGCAGTCTACAGGGAGATGGCTACACCTTC
-	-	TRBV18	TRBJ1-2	CASSPSTTNYGYTF	TGTGCCAGCTCACCGTCAACTACTAACTATGGCTACACCTTC
TRBD2	-	TRBV2	TRBJ2-5	CASSPYRLAGQETQYF	TGTGCCAGCAGCCCCTACCGACTAGCGGGACAAGAGACCCAGTACTTC
-	-	TRBV7-2	TRBJ1-2	CATRRDSLWGYTF	TGTGCCACCAGGCGAGACAGTCTATGGGGCTACACCTTC
-	few	TRBV2	TRBJ2-1	CASSAGRQHGEQFF	TGTGCCAGCAGTGCCGGCAGGCAGCATGGGGAGCAGTTCTTC
-	-	TRBV19	TRBJ2-6	CASSIDGGGSSGANVLTF	TGTGCCAGTAGTATAGATGGGGGGGGCAGCTCTGGGGCCAACGTCCTGACTTTC
TRBD1	-	TRBV5-5	TRBJ1-1	CASSSKTGREAFF	TGTGCCAGCAGCAGCAAGACAGGGCGAGAAGCTTTCTTT
-	-	TRBV27	TRBJ1-1	CASRHRGGQKRAFF	TGTGCCAGCAGGCACCGCGGAGGACAGAAACGAGCTTTCTTT
-	-	TRBV7-8	TRBJ2-1	CASSLARQRLYNEQFF	TGTGCCAGCAGCTTAGCGCGGCAGAGACTATACAATGAGCAGTTCTTC
-	-	TRBV28	TRBJ1-1	CASSLYRENTEAFF	TGTGCCAGCAGTTTATACAGGGAGAACACTGAAGCTTTCTTT
-	-	TRBV6-6	TRBJ2-5	CASRHPTREQETQYF	TGTGCCAGCCGACACCCCACCCGGGAGCAAGAGACCCAGTACTTC
TRBD1	few	TRBV7-8	TRBJ2-7	CASTLRDRVGEQYF	TGTGCCAGCACTCTCCGGGACAGGGTGGGCGAGCAGTACTTC
-	-	TRBV14	TRBJ2-6	CASSQGFRGWQGDSGANVLTF	TGTGCCAGCAGCCAAGGCTTTCGGGGGTGGCAGGGGGACTCTGGGGCCAACGTCCTGACTTTC
-	-	TRBV4-1	TRBJ1-6	CASSPRILRGEPYNSPLHF	TGCGCCAGCAGCCCCCGTATCCTCAGGGGAGAGCCCTATAATTCACCCCTCCACTTT
-	few	TRBV27	TRBJ1-6	CASSLTRERSSPLHF	TGTGCCAGCAGTTTAACGAGAGAGAGGAGTTCACCCCTCCACTTT
TRBD1	once	TRBV10-3	TRBJ2-7	CAISESRWDSNYEQYF	TGTGCCATCAGTGAGTCTAGGTGGGACAGTAACTACGAGCAGTACTTC
TRBD1	once	TRBV7-2	TRBJ1-5	CASSLALVRDRADQPQHF	TGTGCCAGCAGCTTAGCGCTGGTACGGGACAGGGCGGATCAGCCCCAGCATTTT
-	few	TRBV10-1	TRBJ1-1	CASSVGARDTEAFF	TGCGCCAGCAGTGTGGGGGCTCGGGACACTGAAGCTTTCTTT